Each of the 8 T cell receptor beta chains below was sequenced from the same sample in a study of shared clonotypes between healthy human individuals. Sequencing was performed with immunoSEQ multiplex PCR; in TCRdb, only in-frame clones are kept and a portion is missing. Here the sample spans roughly 380,000 clones, approximately 96% being singletons. The source material was memory CD8+ T cells sorted from blood. The subset here: CD45RO+ cells pooled with CCR7-negative TemRA cells. All receptors come from a man aged 25-40 years in good health.

This sequence joins TRBV28 and TRBJ2-5, with 10 bases identical to TRBD1. With V trimmed by 4 bases and J by 2 bases, 10 bases remained unmatched. The CDR3 is 17 residues long. Germline CDR1 MDHEN, CDR2 SYDVKM. CDR3 region: CASSYRDRGRGQETQYF. CDR3 DNA sequence: TGTGCCAGCAGTTACCGGGACAGGGGTCGGGGGCAAGAGACCCAGTACTTC.

V gene TRBV28 combines with J gene TRBJ1-2; weak D call: TRBD1 (6 bases). Per the germline V gene, CDR1 is MDHEN and CDR2 is SYDVKM. Trimming removed 10 bases at V and 0 bases at J, with 12 bases between. CDR3 length: 13 residues. This chain's CDR3 is CAITDSSNYGYTF. CDR3 sequence (DNA): TGTGCCATCACGGACAGTTCTAACTATGGCTACACCTTC.

CDR3 residues: CASRRDRGYNEQFF. CDR3 sequence (DNA): TGTGCCAGCAGACGGGACAGGGGCTACAATGAGCAGTTCTTC. The chain joins TRBV6-6 to TRBJ2-1, with 10 nucleotides matching TRBD1. CDR3 length: 14 amino acids. V lost 6 bases and J lost 3; bases outside the gene matches: 2. Germline-derived CDR1 and CDR2 are MNHNY and SVGAGI (reference sequence).

This clone was detected only once. The chain is built from TRBV4-1 and TRBJ2-7; weak D call: TRBD2 (5 bases). The germline gives CDR1 MGHRA, CDR2 YSYEKL. The CDR3 is made up of 16 amino acids. V was pared by 0 bases and J by 1 base, with 13 bases between. This chain's CDR3 is CASSQDSGVPSYEQYF. The CDR3 DNA is TGCGCCAGCAGCCAAGATTCCGGGGTCCCGTCCTACGAGCAGTACTTC.

This chain uses TRBV6-5 with TRBJ2-7; 7 bases are shared with TRBD1. Trimming removed 2 bases from V and 4 bases from J; junction bases left unmatched: 5. CDR1 is MNHEY, CDR2 SVGAGI, per germline. The CDR3 runs to 14 residues. The CDR3 sequence: CASSYAGRGYEQYF. DNA of the CDR3: TGTGCCAGCAGTTACGCGGGCAGGGGGTACGAGCAGTACTTC.

The chain carries TRBV28 and TRBJ2-7; 7 positions agree with TRBD1. The CDR3 covers 17 residues. After removal of 8 bases from V and 3 bases from J, the junction contained 19 bases not matched to a gene. The germline CDR1 and CDR2 sequences are MDHEN and SYDVKM. CDR3 sequence reads: CASSALTGALRHYEQYF. The CDR3 DNA is TGTGCCAGCTCAGCCCTTACAGGGGCCCTTAGGCACTACGAGCAGTACTTC.

The CDR3 sequence is CASRRQGGGELFF. As DNA, the CDR3 is TGTGCCAGCAGAAGACAGGGGGGCGGGGAGCTGTTTTTT. The rearrangement links TRBV5-4 to TRBJ2-2, with TRBD1 identical over 9 bases. V dropped 5 bases and J dropped 7; count of bases not matched to a gene: 3. The CDR3 has 13 residues. Germline assignment: CDR1 SGHNT and CDR2 YYREEE (reference sequence).

The chain carries TRBV7-2 and TRBJ2-3; no definite D call. V gave up 3 bases and J gave up 4 bases, with 8 bases separating them. Germline CDR1 and CDR2: SGHTA and FQGNSA. There are 13 residues in the CDR3. The CDR3 loop is CASSFNFADTQYF. The DNA for the CDR3 is TGTGCCAGCAGCTTTAACTTCGCAGATACGCAGTATTTT.